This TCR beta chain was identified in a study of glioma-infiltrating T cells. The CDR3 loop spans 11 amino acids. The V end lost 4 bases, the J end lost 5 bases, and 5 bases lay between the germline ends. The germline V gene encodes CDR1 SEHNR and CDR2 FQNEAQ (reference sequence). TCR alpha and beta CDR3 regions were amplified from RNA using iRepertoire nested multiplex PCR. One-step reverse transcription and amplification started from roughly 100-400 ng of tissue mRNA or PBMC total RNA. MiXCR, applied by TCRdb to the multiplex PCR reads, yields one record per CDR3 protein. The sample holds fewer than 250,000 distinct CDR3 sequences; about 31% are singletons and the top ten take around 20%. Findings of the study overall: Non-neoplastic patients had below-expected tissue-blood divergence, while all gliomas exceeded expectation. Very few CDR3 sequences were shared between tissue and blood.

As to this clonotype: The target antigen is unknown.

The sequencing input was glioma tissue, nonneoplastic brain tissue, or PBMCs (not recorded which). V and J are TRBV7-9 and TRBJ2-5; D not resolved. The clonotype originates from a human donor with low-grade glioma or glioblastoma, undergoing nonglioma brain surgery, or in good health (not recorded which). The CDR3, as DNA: TGTGCCAGCAGCTCCCGGGAGACCCAGTACTTC. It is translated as CASSSRETQYF.